This record covers a single T cell receptor beta chain. Its specificity is not known. Naive CD8 isolation took CD45RO-negative cells positively selected for CCR7 and excluded terminally differentiated effector memory CD45RA+ cells. Recent acute infections and vaccinations were absent in the healthy HIV-negative adult donors. These data originate in a study of shared clonotypes between healthy human individuals. Overall study results and limits: The authors sampled blood alone, and tissue repertoires likely differ.

V was pared by 1 base and J by 4 bases, with 13 bases between. This CDR3 spans 15 amino acids. Germline V gene lookup returns CDR1 SGHAT and CDR2 FQNNGV. Clones were read by immunoSEQ multiplex PCR, and TCRdb kept only the in-frame ones, dropping some. The data contain around 2,000,000 clones, roughly 91% of them singletons. The V call is TRBV11-2, the J call TRBJ2-5, with D perhaps TRBD1 (6 bases). The sequenced sample consisted of naive CD8+ T cells from PBMCs. The sequence was obtained from a man aged 18 to 30 in good health. Some clones in this sample may be carry-over from other donors' samples. The CDR3 nucleotides read TGTGCCAGCAGCTTAGCACAGGGTCGGGTAGAGACCCAGTACTTC. This codes for CASSLAQGRVETQYF.